The entry below gives a single TCR beta chain sequence along with its context. Its antigen is unknown. Semiquantitative ARM-PCR amplified T cell receptor alpha and beta CDR3 regions from mRNA. Exponential amplification used communal superprimers after tagged nested gene-specific primers in ARM-PCR. TCRdb reprocessed the multiplex PCR reads with MiXCR, giving one entry per CDR3 protein. Of about 4,000 distinct CDR3 sequences listed, roughly half were seen once; the top ten hold around 2.6%. Anti-CD294 bead selection, following depletion of CD4+CD56+ natural killer T cells, yielded the Th2 cells. T cell subsets were isolated with magnetic beads coated with subset-specific monoclonal antibodies. This specimen comes from a study of relationships among human T cell subsets. General study results and limits: Over 60% of CD8+ cytotoxic sequences came from clones with over 100 reads.

This receptor was taken from a middle-aged man in good health. Sequenced material: CD4+ Th2 cells sorted from blood.

The CDR3 coding sequence is TGTGCCTGGACGCAGGGGGGCAATCAGCCCCAGCATTTT. Translated: CAWTQGGNQPQHF. This chain joins TRBV30 and TRBJ1-5; 7 nucleotides align to TRBD1. CDR3 length: 13 amino acids. Germline V lookup: CDR1 GTSNPN, CDR2 SVGIG (reference sequence). Trimming removed 4 bases from V and 2 bases from J; junction bases left unmatched: 2.